This T cell receptor (beta chain) was found in a study of cytomegalovirus exposure and HLA in healthy donors. Study summary: Falling in the Caucasian-associated ancestry cluster were approximately 86% of 300 to 500 genotyped donors. The study, taken as a whole, reports: A cluster of highly shared sequence variants was likely a sequencing artifact. As immune exposure information, only CMV serostatus was available. There were around 160 TCR beta chains listed as cytomegalovirus-associated.

The PCR made use of 60 Vbeta and 13 Jbeta primers. This table comes from immunoSEQ multiplex PCR, and its TCRdb copy is limited to in-frame clones, with some not included. The repertoire has under 200,000 clones, 70% to 80% of them found once; the top ten carry about 2%. For this clone: Antigen: not known.

CDR1 is SGHTA and CDR2 is FQGNSA in the germline V gene. The CDR3 sequence is 14 residues long. With 6 bases removed from V and 2 bases from J, the gap between germline ends came to 14 bases. This TCR was recovered from a woman aged 25 to 39 in good health and CMV-seropositive. The rearrangement joins TRBV7-2 to TRBJ2-7; TRBD1 might be the D (5 bases). Sequencing was performed on PBMCs. CDR3 sequence: CASSADRFPYEQYF. CDR3 coding DNA: TGTGCCAGCAGTGCAGACAGATTCCCCTACGAGCAGTACTTC.